Sequencing of this TCR beta chain was carried out in a study of molecular identifiers for immune sequencing clone quantification. TCRdb ran MiXCR on the PCR reads and lists one entry per CDR3 protein. Here the sample spans some 590,000 distinct CDR3 sequences, roughly 25% being singletons. After removal of 5 bases from V and 5 bases from J, the junction contained 2 bases not matched to a gene. The CDR3 runs to 13 residues. The germline V gene encodes CDR1 MNHEY and CDR2 SVGEGT. The source of this sequence is a human donor in good health. Some libraries in this study had Jurkat cell RNA spiked in. The chain links TRBV6-2 or TRBV6-3 to TRBJ2-7; 11 positions match TRBD1. Source material: naive CD8+ T cells from blood, with Jurkat cell RNA spiked in. Sample subset: FACS-sorted CD8+CD4-CCR7+CD45RA+ naive T cells. CDR3 amino acids: CASSRTGGNEQYF. The CDR3 DNA sequence: TGTGCCAGCAGTAGGACAGGGGGCAACGAGCAGTACTTC.